This T cell receptor beta chain was retrieved from a study of human T cells and chemical hapten exposure. TCRdb re-analysed the RACE reads in MiXCR, keeping a single row per CDR3 protein. This sample has approximately 400,000 distinct CDR3 sequences, with approximately 5.1% found just once. Sample time point: pre-sensitization, week 0. Treatment: therapeutic diphenylcyclopropenone sensitization with weekly scalp DPC. Germline-derived CDR1 and CDR2 are SGHKS and YYEKEE (reference sequence). V lost 2 bases and J 2 bases, leaving 10 bases between the germline ends. This CDR3 is built from 14 residues. This clonotype was detected ten times or more.

V gene TRBV5-5 combines with J gene TRBJ2-5; D uncertain. The specimen comprised whole blood, sampled in connection with sensitization to the hapten diphenylcyclopropenone (DPC). The origin of this receptor is a woman aged 45 to 65 with alopecia areata. Some clones in this sample may be carry-over from other donors' samples. The CDR3 here is CASSFPGLQETQYF. The CDR3 coding sequence is TGTGCCAGCAGCTTCCCCGGTTTACAAGAGACCCAGTACTTC.